This paragraph covers one T cell receptor (beta chain) sequence. The data were obtained in a study of shared T cell receptors in the human thymus. Trimming removed 3 bases at V and 1 base at J, with 12 bases between. The CDR3 runs to 15 residues. Germline values: CDR1 KGHSH, CDR2 LQKENI. Sequencing used immunoSEQ multiplex PCR; TCRdb keeps in-frame clones, though not all of them. The sample has 500,000 to 750,000 clones, over 75% seen once. This sample also appeared in a second study, on human thymus T cells. Per that paper: Having corrective surgery for congenital heart defects, healthy Finnish infants were the ones who donated. Corrective cardiac operations yielded the resected thymus tissue. An apparent bias in V and J gene usage was seen in thymic and blood repertoires. Unrelated individuals had highly overlapping thymic repertoires, as reported in related research.

The chain joins TRBV18 to TRBJ1-1; D unclear. This clonotype was sampled from a boy younger than two with a congenital heart defect. The sample comprised thymocytes. This CDR3 reads CASSPRLGSNTEAFF. Here the CDR3 DNA reads TGTGCCAGCTCACCCAGACTGGGTTCGAACACTGAAGCTTTCTTT.